These T cell receptor beta chains were read from a single sample in a study of identical twins. One entry per CDR3 protein, called by TCRdb with MiXCR from the 5' RACE reads. Counted here are about 690,000 distinct CDR3 sequences, roughly 20% occurring once; the ten biggest clones make up approximately 4.3%. Separately, the same data were catalogued under a study of T cells expressing NK-cell markers.

The sample consisted of PBMCs. Receptors originate from a woman between 18 and 29 years old in good health. Both conserved end residues are part of each CDR3. Fields, in order: J gene, clone size, V gene, D gene, CDR3 protein, CDR3 DNA. The D gene is left open where the match is weak. Clone size, where shown, is once, few, many, or a class for clones that have expanded.

>TRBJ2-1|-|TRBV2|-
CASSVVGYNEQFF
TGTGCCAGCAGTGTAGTAGGGTACAATGAGCAGTTCTTC
>TRBJ2-3|-|TRBV5-5|TRBD2
CASSFAGTSGTDTQYF
TGTGCCAGCAGCTTCGCCGGGACTAGCGGCACAGATACGCAGTATTTT
>TRBJ2-2|-|TRBV18|TRBD1
CASSRRDRAIGELFF
TGTGCCAGCTCACGCCGGGACAGGGCGATCGGGGAGCTGTTTTTT
>TRBJ2-5|-|TRBV29-1|TRBD2
CSLAQTSGGAGETQYF
TGCAGCCTCGCCCAGACTAGCGGGGGGGCAGGGGAGACCCAGTACTTC
>TRBJ2-1|few|TRBV6-5|TRBD2
CASSSAGEDYNEQFF
TGTGCCAGCAGTTCAGCGGGAGAGGATTACAATGAGCAGTTCTTC
>TRBJ1-1|many|TRBV20-1|-
CSASRGNTEAFF
TGCAGTGCTAGTAGGGGGAACACTGAAGCTTTCTTT
>TRBJ2-7|-|TRBV20-1|TRBD1
CSAENRGLSEQYF
TGCAGTGCTGAGAACAGGGGGCTTAGTGAGCAGTACTTC
>TRBJ2-1|few|TRBV15|TRBD1
CATSRDDPDRGRNNEQFF
TGTGCCACCAGCAGAGACGACCCCGACAGGGGGAGGAACAATGAGCAGTTCTTC
>TRBJ2-5|-|TRBV7-2|-
CASRFGAETQYF
TGTGCCAGCAGATTTGGGGCCGAGACCCAGTACTTC
>TRBJ2-5|-|TRBV30|-
CAWSVREEETQYF
TGTGCCTGGAGTGTACGTGAGGAAGAGACCCAGTACTTC
>TRBJ2-4|-|TRBV20-1|TRBD2
CSAGGGTGQNIQYF
TGCAGTGCTGGGGGAGGGACGGGGCAAAACATTCAGTACTTC
>TRBJ2-5|-|TRBV20-1|-
CSATKTRTETQYF
TGCAGTGCTACAAAGACTAGAACCGAGACCCAGTACTTC
>TRBJ2-2|many|TRBV12-3/TRBV12-4|-
CASSGRPGHRTGELFF
TGTGCCAGCAGCGGCCGACCGGGACATCGGACCGGGGAGCTGTTTTTT
>TRBJ2-5|-|TRBV5-1|TRBD2
CASSLGPSGGKTQYF
TGCGCCAGCAGCTTGGGCCCTAGCGGGGGAAAGACCCAGTACTTC
>TRBJ2-3|-|TRBV7-3|TRBD1
CASSDWDRITDTQYF
TGTGCCAGCAGCGACTGGGACAGGATCACAGATACGCAGTATTTT
>TRBJ2-2|few|TRBV9|-
CASRDGTVTGELFF
TGTGCCAGCAGAGACGGGACCGTTACCGGGGAGCTGTTTTTT
>TRBJ2-5|few|TRBV12-3/TRBV12-4|-
CASSLRGRAEETQYF
TGTGCCAGCAGTTTAAGGGGGAGGGCCGAAGAGACCCAGTACTTC
>TRBJ2-1|few|TRBV24-1|-
CATSDFSSNEQFF
TGTGCCACCAGTGATTTCTCCTCCAATGAGCAGTTCTTC
>TRBJ2-1|few|TRBV6-2/TRBV6-3|TRBD2
CASSMAGGVFF
TGTGCCAGCAGTATGGCGGGAGGGGTGTTCTTC